One and the same sample provided the 12 T cell receptor beta chains below, sequenced in a study of blood T cell repertoires in COVID-19. Clones were sequenced by immunoSEQ multiplex PCR, and TCRdb holds only the in-frame ones, with some missing. The sample records about 78,000 clones, 86% being singletons. The sample taken for sequencing was peripheral blood. These receptors all come from a woman between 55 and 75 years old with acute or convalescent COVID-19.

V gene TRBV6-2 or TRBV6-3 combines with J gene TRBJ1-2; TRBD1 matches 8 bases. Germline V gene data show CDR1 as MNHEY and CDR2 as SVGEGT. V lost 5 bases to trimming and J lost 4 bases; unmatched junction nucleotides: 18. The CDR3 extends over 18 amino acids. The CDR3, as DNA: TGTGCCAGCAGTCCGTTTGCGGTGGACAGGGCCCTTCTCTATGGCTACACCTTC. It translates to CASSPFAVDRALLYGYTF.

The chain has TRBV4-3 and TRBJ2-1; possible D gene TRBD2, 5 bases. Germline CDR1 is LGHNA and CDR2 is YSLEER. The CDR3 runs 15 residues. V dropped 0 bases and J dropped 2 bases, with 8 bases sitting between them. For the CDR3, the DNA is TGCGCCAGCAGCCAAGATAACGGGGCCTACAATGAGCAGTTCTTC. Translating gives CASSQDNGAYNEQFF.

This clone appeared once. This rearrangement joins TRBV6-6 to TRBJ1-5, with unresolved D. This CDR3 has 14 amino acids. V shed 3 bases and J shed 2 bases, with 8 bases lying between them. CDR1 and CDR2 (germline): MNHNY, SVGAGI (reference sequence). DNA for the CDR3: TGTGCCAGCAGTTATCAGGAGGGCAATCAGCCCCAGCATTTT. Residues: CASSYQEGNQPQHF.

The chain joins TRBV6-6 to TRBJ1-5; 9 bases map to TRBD1. This CDR3 contains 15 residues. Germline V gene sequence: CDR1 MNHNY, CDR2 SVGAGI (reference sequence). Trimming took 6 bases from V and 0 from J; bases not matched to a gene: 3. The CDR3 sequence is CASSRDRVSNQPQHF. Written as DNA, the CDR3 is TGTGCCAGCAGCCGGGACAGGGTTAGCAATCAGCCCCAGCATTTT.

The V and J genes are TRBV2 and TRBJ2-3, with D perhaps matching TRBD1 (6 bases). V dropped 0 bases and J dropped 1 base, with 14 bases sitting between them. CDR3 length: 17 amino acids. Germline CDR1 is SNHLY and CDR2 is FYNNEI. The CDR3 here is CASSEALRAGGTDTQYF. CDR3 DNA sequence: TGTGCCAGCAGTGAAGCGCTTCGGGCAGGGGGCACAGATACGCAGTATTTT. Full variable domain (remainder filled in from reference TRBV2 and TRBJ2-3): EPEVTQTPSHQVTQMGQEVILRCVPISNHLYFYWYRQILGQKVEFLVSFYNNEISEKSEIFDDQFSVERPDGSNFTLKIRSTKLEDSAMYFCASSEALRAGGTDTQYFGPGTRLTVL.

CDR3 nucleotides: TGTGCCAGCAGCTTGACTTGGGAGGGAGAGCAGTTCTTC. Protein product: CASSLTWEGEQFF. The rearrangement links TRBV5-5 to TRBJ2-1; 7 positions agree with TRBD2. Looked up from germline, CDR1 is SGHKS and CDR2 is YYEKEE (reference sequence). The CDR3 length is 13 residues. The V gene end was trimmed by 1 base and the J gene end by 10 bases; junction bases not matched to a gene: 5.

The V gene is TRBV28, the J gene TRBJ2-4, with D maybe TRBD2 (5 bases). CDR3 length: 17 residues. Germline values: CDR1 MDHEN, CDR2 SYDVKM. Trimming removed 3 bases at V and 3 bases at J, with 18 bases between. The CDR3 DNA is TGTGCCAGCAGTTTGATCAGTCGGGGTTGGGGCAAAAACATTCAGTACTTC. Encoded protein: CASSLISRGWGKNIQYF.

The chain combines TRBV9 with TRBJ2-7; TRBD2 agrees at 13 bases. From germline, CDR1 is SGDLS and CDR2 YYNGEE. The junction had 10 bases not matched to a gene; V was cut back by 4 bases and J by 3 bases. This CDR3 comprises 17 residues. The CDR3 protein is CASSKTRTSGSIYEQYF. DNA of the CDR3: TGTGCCAGCAGCAAAACCCGGACTAGCGGGAGTATCTACGAGCAGTACTTC.

The V gene is TRBV7-6, the J gene TRBJ2-5; 9 positions match TRBD1. CDR1 SGHVS and CDR2 FNYEAQ come from the germline V gene. V gave up 6 bases and J gave up 0 bases; unmatched junction bases: 5. The CDR3 spans 15 residues. CDR3 amino acids: CASSLDRGDQETQYF. DNA for the CDR3: TGTGCCAGCAGTCTGGACAGGGGTGACCAAGAGACCCAGTACTTC.

This sequence joins TRBV15 and TRBJ1-2; 7 nucleotides match TRBD1. Germline loops: CDR1 LNHNV, CDR2 YYDKDF (reference sequence). This CDR3 is built from 14 residues. The J segment lost 6 bases and the V segment lost 0 bases, leaving 4 bases of the junction unmatched. CDR3 DNA: TGTGCCACCAGCAGAGACAAAGGGACAGATGGCTACACCTTC. Translated: CATSRDKGTDGYTF.

The rearrangement joins TRBV7-6 to TRBJ1-5, with a possible D match to TRBD1 (5 bases). V was pared by 3 bases and J by 7 bases, with 10 bases between. Germline V gene sequence: CDR1 SGHVS, CDR2 FNYEAQ. This CDR3 has 13 residues. The CDR3 nucleotides are TGTGCCAGCAGCTTGGCTAAGGGGCAGCCCCAGCATTTT. It translates to CASSLAKGQPQHF. Together with reference TRBV7-6 and TRBJ1-5, the CDR3 gives the full variable domain: GAGVSQSPRYKVTKRGQDVALRCDPISGHVSLYWYRQALGQGPEFLTYFNYEAQQDKSGLPNDRFSAERPEGSISTLTIQRTEQRDSAMYRCASSLAKGQPQHFGDGTRLSIL.

The CDR3 DNA reads as TGTGCCAGTAGTATGGGGACTAGCCTAACCGGGGAGCTGTTTTTT. This sequence encodes CASSMGTSLTGELFF. The V gene is TRBV19, the J gene TRBJ2-2; 9 positions agree with TRBD2. V dropped 3 bases and J dropped 5; count of bases not matched to a gene: 4. Germline loops: CDR1 LNHDA, CDR2 SQIVND (reference sequence). The CDR3 extends over 15 amino acids.